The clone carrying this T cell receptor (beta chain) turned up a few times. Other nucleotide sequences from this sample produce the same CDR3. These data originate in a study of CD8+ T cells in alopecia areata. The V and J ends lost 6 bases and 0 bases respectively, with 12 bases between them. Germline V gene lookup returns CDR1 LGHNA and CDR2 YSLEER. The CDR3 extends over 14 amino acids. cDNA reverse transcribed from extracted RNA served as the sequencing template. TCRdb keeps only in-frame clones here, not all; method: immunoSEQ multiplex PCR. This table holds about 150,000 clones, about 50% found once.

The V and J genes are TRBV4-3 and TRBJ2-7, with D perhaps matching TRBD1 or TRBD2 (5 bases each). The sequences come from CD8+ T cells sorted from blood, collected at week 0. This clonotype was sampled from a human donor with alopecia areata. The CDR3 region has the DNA TGCGCCAGCAGTCCCGGGACCGCCTCCTACGAGCAGTACTTC. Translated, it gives CASSPGTASYEQYF.